This TCR beta chain originates from a study of cytomegalovirus exposure and HLA in healthy donors (dated by TCRdb to 2017 to 2019). At the level of the whole study: In an earlier analysis of 587 of the donors, under 300 Gb of sequence data and 100 million or so unique TCR beta sequences from roughly 200 million T cells were reported. An early release covering more than 500 HLA-typed donors comprised around 300 gigabases of sequencing data and around 86 million unique TCR sequences. Of the approximately 400 genotyped donors, over 80% were placed in the genetic ancestry cluster associated with self-reported Caucasian donors. The aim of the study was to test whether cataloging public T cell receptors could identify signatures of past pathogen exposure. Using immunosequencing, the study profiled T cell repertoires from about 610 subjects and related those repertoires to cytomegalovirus serostatus. Besides the first cohort of approximately 670 subjects, a separate validation cohort made up of over a hundred different subjects was used. To predict cytomegalovirus infection status, the study brought together high-throughput TCR immunosequencing, statistical association of individual TCRs with disease status, and machine learning. A later analysis re-analyzed previously published TCR beta repertoires from hundreds of donors and added high-resolution HLA genotyping to study TCR occurrence patterns. Rather than using new phenotypic data, the later analysis identified candidate immune exposures from TCR beta sequences and from how often those sequences occurred across donors. An earlier analysis of 500 to 650 of the donors applied high-throughput TCR beta sequencing to assess whether each TCR beta V gene segment acted as functional or pseudogenic. Donor age, sex, ethnicity and CMV serostatus were collected together with the repertoire data. A later genetic analysis took genome-wide SNP genotypes for about three fifths of the 666 donors and used that subset as a discovery cohort. Every repertoire in the discovery cohort had been generated on one and the same sequencing platform. Class I and class II HLA loci were covered by the typing at four-digit resolution. Typing coverage differed by locus: A, B, C, DRB1 and DQB1 were typed in about 620-640 donors, DQA1 in approximately 520, DPA1 in 606, and DPB1 in 400 to 490. Because of strong linkage in the cohort, four or five DR-DQ haplotypes were treated as single units for association and clustering. Across 398 genotyped donors of the cohort, an average of approximately 200,000 unique TCR beta nucleotide sequences per donor were sequenced, and around 20% of those sequences were non-productive. Here is what the overall study found, with its caveats: HLA typing was unavailable for some donors at each locus, so association tests used only the typed subset. The only immune exposure information available for the cohort was CMV serostatus. In a later analysis, HLA-associated TCR beta chains were found to be more clonally expanded and to have lower generation probabilities than equally common non-associated chains. The cohort was sequenced for TCR beta chains only, and without alpha or paired-chain data the features that could be detected were limited. According to a later analysis, parvovirus B19, influenza, CMV and Epstein-Barr virus appeared linked to several top co-occurrence clusters. The classifier was reported to diagnose cytomegalovirus status with high specificity and sensitivity in both the original cohort and the validation cohort. A later analysis associated 17,000 or so TCR beta sequences with specific HLA alleles at a false discovery rate of 0.05. Because counts were too low, roughly 17 rarely observed V segments, including chromosome 9 orphons, were left out of the earlier analysis of 500 to 750 of the donors. Some IMGT-functional V segments, including TRBV6-2 and TRBV6-3, could not be distinguished by the 87-base-pair reads and were therefore excluded. It was suggested by the authors that the approach could potentially be generalized to other disease states and immunological phenotypes. An association between a missense DCLRE1C variant and V-gene and J-gene trimming of TCR beta chains was found in a later genetic analysis and replicated in an independent cohort. Most TCR sequences were observed very rarely across donors, whereas some public TCRs were present in many individuals. Most CMV-associated TCR beta chains appeared to be HLA-restricted in a later analysis, and the HLA associations seemed to be driven largely by CMV exposure. A cluster of highly shared sequence variants was judged likely to be a technical artifact of the sequencing pipeline. The study listed 150 to 200 TCR beta chains as associated with cytomegalovirus. A further reported finding was that TCR beta sequences accurately predicted the HLA-A and HLA-B alleles for most subjects in the first cohort. The presence/absence analyses assumed that sequencing depth was roughly uniform across donors, and that assumption may not be true. Linkage disequilibrium might explain the correlated functional status among segregating V segments, but an unknown experimental factor could not be excluded. Broadly in line with IMGT annotations, most TCR beta V segments showed up in productive rearrangements about 87% or about 30% of the time in an earlier analysis of 450 to 750 of the donors. A later genetic analysis reported fewer N-insertions in productive TCRs among donors in an Asian-associated ancestry cluster than the approximately 670-donor mean. In vitro tests confirmed that a few of the cytomegalovirus-associated TCR beta chains recognize cytomegalovirus antigens. In a later analysis, TCR association rates were found to vary across HLA loci, with the most associated TCRs seen for DRB1 alleles and the fewest for HLA-C alleles. When HLA alleles, especially DR and DQ, strongly co-occurred, attributing TCR associations to individual alleles was difficult.

A note on this clone: Its antigen remains undetermined.

The cohort consisted of some 730 healthy bone marrow donors. At the time of sampling, every cohort member was nominally healthy, though immune exposures that went unrecorded were likely present. The donor tested CMV seropositive, placing the donor among the roughly 300 seropositive members of the cohort. A peripheral blood sample was provided by each donor, and peripheral blood mononuclear cells were used for TCR beta sequencing. Genomic DNA was extracted from the blood cell samples with the Qiagen DNeasy Blood Extraction Kit. Libraries were built with the immunoSEQ multiplex PCR assay. For the multiplex PCR, a mixture combining 60 forward primers for TCR Vbeta segments and 13 reverse primers for TCR Jbeta segments was used. Amplification of the CDR3 region of rearranged TCR beta genes was performed with a multiplex PCR assay on genomic DNA. The Illumina HiSeq System was used to sequence the amplified TCR beta libraries as 87-base-pair reads. On the study's bioinformatics: Across the roughly 670 repertoires, a later analysis counted around 80 million unique TCR beta chains, 9.5 million to 13 million of which were shared by at least two donors. To remove PCR and sequencing errors, raw reads were error-corrected and collapsed into unique sequences using a nearest-neighbor algorithm that merged closely related sequences. CDR3 sequences were aligned to IMGT reference sequences to assign V, D and J gene segments. For a sequence to be retained, a match of at least six nucleotides was required to both a V gene segment and a J gene segment. A rearrangement counted as productive if the CDR3 had no stop codons and remained in frame with V and J, and every other rearrangement counted as non-productive. CDR3 was defined according to IMGT convention as the region running from the second conserved V-encoded cysteine to the conserved J-encoded phenylalanine. Sequences without an unambiguous match to a single V gene segment were excluded from the earlier analysis of several hundred of the donors. An earlier analysis of under 750 of the donors called V segments functional above 56.7% productive rearrangements and segregating when the between-donor standard deviation exceeded 5%. A statistical classification framework was built for diagnosing cytomegalovirus status from the catalog of TCR beta chain sequences. A later analysis assigned V and J genes by comparing TCR nucleotide sequences with IMGT/GENE-DB human TR gene sequences. A later analysis assigned CDR3 sequences and most-parsimonious VDJ recombination scenarios with the TCRdist pipeline. In a later analysis, each TCR beta chain was defined by its CDR3 amino acid sequence together with its V-gene family, and reads lacking a unique V-gene family were excluded. In a later analysis, 500 to 650 highly shared, low-generation-probability nucleotide sequences were removed to address suspected cross-contamination and a sequencing artifact. In a later analysis, a clonal expansion index for each public chain was calculated from normalized within-repertoire ranks of inferred template counts. In a later analysis, generation probabilities were computed with a VDJ recombination model fitted to out-of-frame rearrangements, and the resulting probabilities were checked against IGoR. A later analysis scored TCR-TCR, TCR-HLA and TCR-CMV co-occurrence with hypergeometric tests, applying a repertoire-size bias correction to TCR pairs. In a later analysis, false discovery rates were estimated by permuting HLA or CMV assignments 20 times. In a later analysis, co-occurring TCRs were grouped with DBSCAN, and TCRdist sequence similarity was added when clustering was performed within HLA-allele-positive subsets. Repertoires with fewer than 30,000 or more than 120,000 public chains were left out of co-occurrence clustering, as were roughly five repertoires with anomalous nucleotide sharing. Entries here come from immuneACCESS through TCRdb and include only in-frame sequences with V and J called. Some clones fail to appear in such tables; in the studies checked, an unresolved V gene covers under half of the shortfall, and the cause of the remainder is unknown. D and trimming were read from the DNA, whereas the V and J calls and clone size are those reported in that table. The sample table holds about 77,000 clones. 12% to 15% of the sample lies in the top ten.

Its CDR3 holds 16 amino acids, cysteine through phenylalanine. Only the CDR3 region is kept as DNA, spanning 48 bases read in frame from base 1. The germline V gene sets CDR1 to SGDLS and CDR2 to YYNGEE. V lost 5 bases and J lost 2 bases, and the count of bases not matched to a germline gene is 10. The specimen was PBMCs. The chain is made from TRBV9 and TRBJ2-1; a stretch of 7 junction bases matches TRBD2. The source of this sequence is a man aged 50 to 60 in good health and CMV-seropositive. CDR3 reads: CASSAGGGKPYNEQFF. In nucleotide form, the sequence is TGTGCCAGCAGTGCCGGCGGGGGTAAGCCCTACAATGAGCAGTTCTTC.